This T cell receptor beta chain was captured in a study of T cells in Graves' hyperthyroidism and ophthalmopathy. Amplification of TCR beta CDR3 regions used RNA as the template. First-round RT-PCR with HTBI primers amplified the TCR CDR3 region. TCRdb used MiXCR to reprocess the multiplex PCR reads, holding one entry per CDR3 protein. Seen here are about 340,000 distinct CDR3 sequences, over 20% observed once, and the top ten hold 50%. The CDR3 covers 15 residues. Germline CDR1 DFQATT, CDR2 SNEGSKA (reference sequence). The ends lost 4 bases at V and 1 base at J; junction bases unmatched: 7. Findings and caveats of the study: Appearing also in blood were most of the thyroid clonotypes expanded above 0.001.

This clonotype was counted many times. The antigen remains undetermined. The PBMCs were sourced from fresh peripheral blood (about 9.7 ml). J is TRBJ2-3 and V is TRBV20-1, with 8 bases lining up with TRBD2. The sample comprised blood. The receptor was isolated from a woman in her 50s with Graves' hyperthyroidism. This chain's CDR3 is CSATTGTRRTDTQYF. In nucleotides, the CDR3 is TGCAGTGCTACGACCGGGACTAGACGCACAGATACGCAGTATTTT.